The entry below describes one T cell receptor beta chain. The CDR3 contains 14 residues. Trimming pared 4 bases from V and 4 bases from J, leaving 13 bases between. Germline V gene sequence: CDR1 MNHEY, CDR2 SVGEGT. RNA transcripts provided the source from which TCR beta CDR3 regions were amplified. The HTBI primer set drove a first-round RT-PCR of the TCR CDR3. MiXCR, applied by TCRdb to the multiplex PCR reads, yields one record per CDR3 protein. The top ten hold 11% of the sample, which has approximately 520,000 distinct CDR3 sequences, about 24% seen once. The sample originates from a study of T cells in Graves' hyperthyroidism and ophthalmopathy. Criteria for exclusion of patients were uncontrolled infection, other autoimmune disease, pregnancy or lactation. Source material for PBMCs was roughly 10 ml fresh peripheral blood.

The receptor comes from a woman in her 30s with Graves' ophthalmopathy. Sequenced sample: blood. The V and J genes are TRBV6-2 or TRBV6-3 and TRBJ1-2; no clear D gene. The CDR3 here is CASSSSNPAYGYTF. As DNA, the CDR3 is TGTGCCAGCAGTTCCAGTAATCCGGCCTATGGCTACACCTTC.